This paragraph reports one T cell receptor beta chain. Its antigen is still unknown. A junction boundary mismatches the germline segment, possibly from a read error. This specimen belongs to a study of CD8 T cells in Susac syndrome. Points from the study as a whole: In TEMRA cells and active patients, CD8+ clonal expansion in Susac reached its peak.

The CDR3 is made up of 11 amino acids. In germline, CDR1 is SGDLS, CDR2 YYNGEE. After extraction with the RNeasy kit, roughly 0.45 to 1 ug of the RNA was reverse transcribed using random hexamers. Amplification of TCR beta CDR3 by immunoSEQ multiplex PCR spanned 54 Vbeta and 13 Jbeta. TCRdb fed the immunoSEQ multiplex PCR reads into MiXCR, producing one record per CDR3 protein. This sample has about 120,000 distinct CDR3 sequences; roughly 94% occur once, and the top ten carry 0.25% to 0.3%. CD8+ and CD4+ T cells from blood underwent TCR beta sequencing, which was carried out in a high-throughput format.

The receptor comes from a human donor with Susac syndrome. This chain joins TRBV9 and TRBJ2-5; TRBD1 or TRBD2 may be the D gene (6 bases each). The specimen was CD8+ T cells from PBMCs. CDR3 sequence: CASSAGAHRVF. The CDR3 bases are TGTGCCAGCAGCGCGGGGGCCCACCGGGTATTC.